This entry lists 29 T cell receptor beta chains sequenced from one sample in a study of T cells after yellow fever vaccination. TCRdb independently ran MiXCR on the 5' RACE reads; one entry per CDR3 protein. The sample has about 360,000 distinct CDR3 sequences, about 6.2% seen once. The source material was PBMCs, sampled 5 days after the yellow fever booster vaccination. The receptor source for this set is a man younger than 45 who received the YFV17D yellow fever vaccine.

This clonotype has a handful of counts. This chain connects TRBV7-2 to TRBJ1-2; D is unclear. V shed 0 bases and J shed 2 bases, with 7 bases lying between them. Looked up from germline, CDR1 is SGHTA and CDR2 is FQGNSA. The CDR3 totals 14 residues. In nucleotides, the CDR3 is TGTGCCAGCAGCTTAGCGGGCAAAAACTATGGCTACACCTTC. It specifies CASSLAGKNYGYTF.

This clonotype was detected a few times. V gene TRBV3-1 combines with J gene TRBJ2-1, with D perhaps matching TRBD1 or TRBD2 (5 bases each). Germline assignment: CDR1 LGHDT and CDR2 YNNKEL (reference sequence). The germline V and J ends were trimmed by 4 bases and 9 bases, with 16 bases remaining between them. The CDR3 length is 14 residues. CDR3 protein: CASSLRDQTREQFF. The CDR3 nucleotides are TGTGCCAGCAGCCTCCGGGACCAAACGCGTGAGCAGTTCTTC.

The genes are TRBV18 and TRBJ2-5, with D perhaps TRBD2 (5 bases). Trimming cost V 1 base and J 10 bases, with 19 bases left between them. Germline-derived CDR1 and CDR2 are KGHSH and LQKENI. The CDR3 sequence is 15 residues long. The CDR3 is CASSPLDGEQVGQYF. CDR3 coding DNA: TGTGCCAGCTCACCACTAGACGGGGAGCAAGTTGGCCAGTACTTC.

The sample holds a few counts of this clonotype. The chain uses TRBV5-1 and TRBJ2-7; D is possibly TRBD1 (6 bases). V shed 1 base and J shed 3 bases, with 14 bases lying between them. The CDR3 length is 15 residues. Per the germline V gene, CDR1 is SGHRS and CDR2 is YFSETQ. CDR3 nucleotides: TGCGCCAGCAGCTTGAACCGGGACACAAGCTACGAGCAGTACTTC. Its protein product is CASSLNRDTSYEQYF.

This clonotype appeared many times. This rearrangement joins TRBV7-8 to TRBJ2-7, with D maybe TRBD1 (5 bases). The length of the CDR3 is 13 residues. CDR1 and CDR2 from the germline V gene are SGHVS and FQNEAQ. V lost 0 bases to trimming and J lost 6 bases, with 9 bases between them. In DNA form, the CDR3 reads TGTGCCAGCAGCTTAGCGCCAGGGCTCGAGCAGTACTTC. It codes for CASSLAPGLEQYF.

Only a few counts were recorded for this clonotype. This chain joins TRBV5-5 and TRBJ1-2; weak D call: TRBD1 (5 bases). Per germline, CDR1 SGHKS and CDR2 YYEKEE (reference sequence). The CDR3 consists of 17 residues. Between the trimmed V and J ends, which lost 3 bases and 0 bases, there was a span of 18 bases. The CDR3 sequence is CASSSPGLGESNYGYTF. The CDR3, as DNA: TGTGCCAGCAGCTCTCCAGGATTGGGGGAGTCTAACTATGGCTACACCTTC.

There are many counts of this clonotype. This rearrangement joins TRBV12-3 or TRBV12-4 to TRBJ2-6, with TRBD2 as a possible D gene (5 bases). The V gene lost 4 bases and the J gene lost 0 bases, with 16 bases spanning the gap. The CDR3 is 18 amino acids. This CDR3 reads CASSSEGFRGSGANVLTF. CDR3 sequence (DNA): TGTGCCAGCAGTTCGGAAGGTTTTCGGGGCTCTGGGGCCAACGTCCTGACTTTC.

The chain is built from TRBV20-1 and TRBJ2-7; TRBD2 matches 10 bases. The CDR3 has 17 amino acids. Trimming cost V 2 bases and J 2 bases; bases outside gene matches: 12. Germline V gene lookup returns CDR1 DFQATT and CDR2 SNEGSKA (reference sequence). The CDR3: CSARSNAGTSVTYEQYF. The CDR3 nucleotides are TGCAGTGCTAGATCTAACGCCGGGACTAGCGTAACCTACGAGCAGTACTTC.

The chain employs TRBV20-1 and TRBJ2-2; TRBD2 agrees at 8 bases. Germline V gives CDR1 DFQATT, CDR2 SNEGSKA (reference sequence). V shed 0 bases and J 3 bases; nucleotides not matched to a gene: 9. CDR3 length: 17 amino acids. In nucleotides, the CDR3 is TGCAGTGCTAGAGATTCCCAGCGGGAGTATTACACCGGGGAGCTGTTTTTT. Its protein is CSARDSQREYYTGELFF.

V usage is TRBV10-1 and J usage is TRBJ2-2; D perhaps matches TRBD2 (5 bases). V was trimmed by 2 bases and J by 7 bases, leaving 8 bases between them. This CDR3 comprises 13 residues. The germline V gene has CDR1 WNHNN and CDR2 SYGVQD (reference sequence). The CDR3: CASSETAGGELFF. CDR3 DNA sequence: TGCGCCAGCAGTGAGACTGCGGGCGGGGAGCTGTTTTTT.

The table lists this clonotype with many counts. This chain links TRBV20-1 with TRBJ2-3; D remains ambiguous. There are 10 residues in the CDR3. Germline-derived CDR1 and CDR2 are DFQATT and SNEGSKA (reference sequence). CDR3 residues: CSLGTDTQYF. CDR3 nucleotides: TGCAGCCTCGGGACAGATACGCAGTATTTT.

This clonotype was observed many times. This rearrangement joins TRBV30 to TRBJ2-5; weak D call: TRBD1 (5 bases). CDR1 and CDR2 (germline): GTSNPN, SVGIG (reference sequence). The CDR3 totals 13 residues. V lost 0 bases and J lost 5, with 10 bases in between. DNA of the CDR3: TGTGCCTGGAGTGTACCAGGGATCGAGACCCAGTACTTC. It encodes CAWSVPGIETQYF.

The CDR3 coding sequence is TGTGCCAGCGGAACACTAGCGGTCTACGAGCAGTACTTC. Amino acid sequence: CASGTLAVYEQYF. The chain employs TRBV12-3 or TRBV12-4 and TRBJ2-7; TRBD2 matches 8 bases. The CDR3 runs to 13 residues. With V trimmed by 8 bases and J by 3 bases, 6 bases remained unmatched.

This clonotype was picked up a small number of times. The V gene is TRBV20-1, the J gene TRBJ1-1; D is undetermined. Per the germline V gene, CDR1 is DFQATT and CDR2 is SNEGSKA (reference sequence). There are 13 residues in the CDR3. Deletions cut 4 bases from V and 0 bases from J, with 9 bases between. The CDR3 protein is CSAIPTMNTEAFF. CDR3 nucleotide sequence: TGCAGTGCTATTCCGACTATGAACACTGAAGCTTTCTTT.

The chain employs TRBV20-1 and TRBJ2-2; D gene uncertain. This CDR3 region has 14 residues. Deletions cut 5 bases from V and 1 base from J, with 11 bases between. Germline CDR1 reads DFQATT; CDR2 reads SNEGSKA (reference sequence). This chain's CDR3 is CSAPTWGNTGELFF. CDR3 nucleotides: TGCAGTGCTCCGACATGGGGGAACACCGGGGAGCTGTTTTTT.

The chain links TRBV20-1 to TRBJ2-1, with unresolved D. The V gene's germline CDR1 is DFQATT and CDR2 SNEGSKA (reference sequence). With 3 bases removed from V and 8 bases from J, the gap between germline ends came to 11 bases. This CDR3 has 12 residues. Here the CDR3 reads CSARLILDEQFF. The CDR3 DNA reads TGCAGTGCTAGGCTTATTTTGGATGAGCAGTTCTTC.

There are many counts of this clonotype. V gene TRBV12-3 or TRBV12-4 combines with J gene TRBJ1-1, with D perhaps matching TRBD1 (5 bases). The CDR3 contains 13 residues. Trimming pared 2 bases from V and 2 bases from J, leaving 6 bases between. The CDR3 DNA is TGTGCCAGCAGTTTACGGGACAACACTGAAGCTTTCTTT. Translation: CASSLRDNTEAFF.

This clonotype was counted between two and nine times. In DNA, the CDR3 is TGCAGTGCTGTCCGGGAAACATTGTCCTACGAGCAGTACTTC. The encoded protein is CSAVRETLSYEQYF. This sequence joins TRBV20-1 and TRBJ2-7; TRBD2 is a possible D gene (5 bases). The CDR3 runs 14 residues. Trimming stripped 5 bases from V and 1 base from J, with 15 bases between. Germline lookup yields CDR1 DFQATT and CDR2 SNEGSKA (reference sequence).

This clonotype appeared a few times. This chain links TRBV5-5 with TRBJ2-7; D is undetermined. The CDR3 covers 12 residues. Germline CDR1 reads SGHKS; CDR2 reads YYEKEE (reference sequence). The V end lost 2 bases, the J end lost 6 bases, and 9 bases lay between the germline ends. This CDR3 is CASSFLQPEQYF. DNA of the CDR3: TGTGCCAGCAGCTTTCTTCAGCCCGAGCAGTACTTC.

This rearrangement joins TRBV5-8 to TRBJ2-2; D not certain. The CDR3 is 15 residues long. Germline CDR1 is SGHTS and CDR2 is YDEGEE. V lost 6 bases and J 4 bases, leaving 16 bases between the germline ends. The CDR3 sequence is CASTSPARGTGELFF. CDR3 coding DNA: TGTGCCAGCACCTCTCCGGCCCGAGGCACCGGGGAGCTGTTTTTT.

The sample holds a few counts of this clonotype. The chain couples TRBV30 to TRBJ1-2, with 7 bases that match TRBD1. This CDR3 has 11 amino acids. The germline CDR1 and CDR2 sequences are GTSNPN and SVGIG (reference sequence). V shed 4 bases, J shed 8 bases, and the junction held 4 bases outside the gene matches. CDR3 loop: CAWTGGIGYTF. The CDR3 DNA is TGTGCCTGGACAGGGGGTATAGGCTACACCTTC.

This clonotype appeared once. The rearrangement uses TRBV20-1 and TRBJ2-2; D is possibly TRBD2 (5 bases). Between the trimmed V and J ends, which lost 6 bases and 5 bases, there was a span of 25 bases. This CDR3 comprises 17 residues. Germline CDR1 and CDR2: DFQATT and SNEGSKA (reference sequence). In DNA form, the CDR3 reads TGCAGTGCCGCCCCTGTCGGCGGGCCCGCCGGTACCGGGGAGCTGTTTTTT. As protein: CSAAPVGGPAGTGELFF.

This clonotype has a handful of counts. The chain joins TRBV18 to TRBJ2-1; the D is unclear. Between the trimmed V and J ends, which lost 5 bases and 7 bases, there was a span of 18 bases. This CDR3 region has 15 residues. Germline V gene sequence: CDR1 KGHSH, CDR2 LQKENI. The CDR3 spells CASSKGRAGPNEQFF. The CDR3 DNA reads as TGTGCCAGCTCAAAAGGGCGCGCCGGGCCAAATGAGCAGTTCTTC. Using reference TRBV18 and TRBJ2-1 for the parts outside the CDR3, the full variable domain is NAGVMQNPRHLVRRRGQEARLRCSPMKGHSHVYWYRQLPEEGLKFMVYLQKENIIDESGMPKERFSAEFPKEGPSILRIQQVVRGDSAAYFCASSKGRAGPNEQFFGPGTRLTVL.

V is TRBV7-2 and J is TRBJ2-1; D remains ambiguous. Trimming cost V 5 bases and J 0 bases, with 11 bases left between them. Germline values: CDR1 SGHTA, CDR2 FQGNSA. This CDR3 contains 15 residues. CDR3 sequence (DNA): TGTGCCAGCAGCCCCTGGGCCGACTCCTACAATGAGCAGTTCTTC. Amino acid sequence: CASSPWADSYNEQFF.

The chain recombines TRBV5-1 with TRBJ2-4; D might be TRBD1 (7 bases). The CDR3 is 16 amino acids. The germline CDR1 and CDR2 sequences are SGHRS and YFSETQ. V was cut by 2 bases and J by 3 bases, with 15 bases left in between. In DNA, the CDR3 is TGCGCCAGCAGCTTAAACGGGGGACAGATCAAAAACATTCAGTACTTC. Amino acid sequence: CASSLNGGQIKNIQYF.

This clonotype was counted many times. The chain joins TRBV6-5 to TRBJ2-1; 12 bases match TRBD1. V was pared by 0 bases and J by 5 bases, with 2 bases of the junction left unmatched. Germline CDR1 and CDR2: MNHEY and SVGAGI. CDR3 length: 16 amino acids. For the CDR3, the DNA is TGTGCCAGCAGTTACTCTGGGACAGGGGGCAACAATGAGCAGTTCTTC. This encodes CASSYSGTGGNNEQFF.

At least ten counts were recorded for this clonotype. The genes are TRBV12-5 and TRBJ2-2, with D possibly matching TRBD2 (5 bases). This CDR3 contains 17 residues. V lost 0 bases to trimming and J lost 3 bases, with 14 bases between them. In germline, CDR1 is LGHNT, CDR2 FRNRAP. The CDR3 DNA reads TGTGCTAGTGGTTTGGTACCGGACGAGAGGGACACCGGGGAGCTGTTTTTT. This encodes CASGLVPDERDTGELFF. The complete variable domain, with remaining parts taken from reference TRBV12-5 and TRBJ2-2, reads DARVTQTPRHKVTEMGQEVTMRCQPILGHNTVFWYRQTMMQGLELLAYFRNRAPLDDSGMPKDRFSAEMPDATLATLKIQPSEPRDSAVYFCASGLVPDERDTGELFFGEGSRLTVL.

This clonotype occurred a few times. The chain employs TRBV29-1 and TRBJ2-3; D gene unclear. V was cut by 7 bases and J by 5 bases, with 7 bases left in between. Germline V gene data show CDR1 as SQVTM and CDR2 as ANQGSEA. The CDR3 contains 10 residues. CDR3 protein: CSAMEDTQYF. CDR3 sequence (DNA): TGCAGCGCCATGGAAGATACGCAGTATTTT.

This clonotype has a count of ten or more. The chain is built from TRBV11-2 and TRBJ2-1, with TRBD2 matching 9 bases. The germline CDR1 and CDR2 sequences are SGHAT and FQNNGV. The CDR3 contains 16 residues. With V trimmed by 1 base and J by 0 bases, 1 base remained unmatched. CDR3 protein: CASSLGGRASYNEQFF. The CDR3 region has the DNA TGTGCCAGCAGCTTAGGCGGGAGGGCCTCCTACAATGAGCAGTTCTTC.